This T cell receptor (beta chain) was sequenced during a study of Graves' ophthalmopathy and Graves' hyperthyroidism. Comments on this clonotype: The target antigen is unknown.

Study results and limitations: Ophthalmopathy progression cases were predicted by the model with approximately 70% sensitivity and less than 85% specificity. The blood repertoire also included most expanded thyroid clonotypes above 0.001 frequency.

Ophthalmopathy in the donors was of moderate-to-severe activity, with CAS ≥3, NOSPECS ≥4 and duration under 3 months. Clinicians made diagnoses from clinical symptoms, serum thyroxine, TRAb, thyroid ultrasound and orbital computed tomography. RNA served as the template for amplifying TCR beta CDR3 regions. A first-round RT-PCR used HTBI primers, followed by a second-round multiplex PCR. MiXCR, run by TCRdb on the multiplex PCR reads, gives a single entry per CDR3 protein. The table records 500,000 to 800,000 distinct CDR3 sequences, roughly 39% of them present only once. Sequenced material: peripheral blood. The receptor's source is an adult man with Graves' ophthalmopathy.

CDR3 region: CASSVAERPPGELFF. As DNA, the CDR3 is TGTGCCAGCAGCGTAGCTGAGCGACCACCCGGGGAGCTGTTTTTT. This chain joins TRBV9 and TRBJ2-2; D unresolved. The germline gives CDR1 SGDLS, CDR2 YYNGEE. V lost 0 bases, J lost 6 bases, and 12 bases lay in between. This CDR3 has 15 residues.